The source of this T cell receptor beta chain is a study of vaccination and CD4 T cells after COVID-19. Across the whole study: Cells were stimulated with overlapping spike peptide pools from SARS-CoV-2, HCoV-NL63, HCoV-OC43 and HCoV-229E. Findings and limits, study-wide: For convalescent patients, a median around 90% of reactive clones surfaced exclusively after vaccination.

As concerns this clonotype: The antigen is unknown.

V gave up 6 bases and J gave up 6 bases, with 18 bases separating them. CDR1 is MRHNA, CDR2 SNTAGT, per germline. CDR3 size: 14 residues. CD4+ T cells that had been cultured provided DNA sequenced with the Oncomine TCR Beta short-read assay. TCRdb independently ran MiXCR on the PCR reads; one entry per CDR3 protein. The table lists around 10,000 distinct CDR3 sequences, about 60% of them singletons. Treatment: roughly 10-day PBMC culture with coronavirus spike peptide pools or control peptides (ViraFEST assay). Sequencing input: CD4+ T cells from blood, cultured in vitro. J is TRBJ2-7 and V is TRBV6-4; perhaps TRBD2 as D (6 bases). The origin of this receptor is a human donor who had recovered from COVID-19. CDR3 loop: CASRPPTAGGEQYF. CDR3 in DNA: TGTGCCAGCAGACCTCCGACAGCCGGGGGCGAGCAGTACTTC.